A single sample is the source of the 20 T cell receptor beta chains below, sequenced in a study of glioma-infiltrating T cells. The iRepertoire nested amplicon-rescue multiplex PCR amplified TCR alpha and beta CDR3s from RNA. TCRdb reanalysed the multiplex PCR reads using MiXCR and keeps one entry per CDR3 protein. The table lists approximately 120,000 distinct CDR3 sequences, under 30% of them singletons. The sequenced material came from glioma tissue, nonneoplastic brain tissue, or PBMCs (not recorded which). These receptors originate from a human donor with low-grade glioma or glioblastoma, undergoing nonglioma brain surgery, or in good health (not recorded which).

Details on this clonotype: Possible read error: a much larger clone is one base away. The chain has TRBV7-2 and TRBJ2-1, with unresolved D. Germline CDR1 reads SGHTA; CDR2 reads FQGNSA. With 5 bases removed from V and 2 bases from J, the gap between germline ends came to 13 bases. This CDR3 is built from 15 residues. CDR3 protein: CASSAVKSPYNEQFF. As DNA, the CDR3 is TGTGCCAGCAGCGCCGTAAAAAGCCCCTACAATGAGCAGTTCTTC.

In the case of this clonotype: A read error may explain this, as a much larger clone is one base away. The chain has TRBV2 and TRBJ1-2, with D maybe TRBD1 (6 bases). CDR1 and CDR2 (germline): SNHLY, FYNNEI. The CDR3 runs to 13 residues. V was trimmed by 7 bases and J by 7 bases, leaving 16 bases between them. The CDR3 reads CASIATGRGGYTF. The CDR3 DNA reads TGTGCCAGCATTGCGACAGGTCGGGGTGGCTACACCTTC.

About this clonotype itself: A much larger clone is a single base away; this may be a read error. The chain uses TRBV7-9 and TRBJ1-1; the D is unclear. Germline CDR1 SEHNR, CDR2 FQNEAQ (reference sequence). The CDR3 loop spans 12 amino acids. The CDR3 is CANSSTNTEAFF. The CDR3 DNA is TGTGCCAACAGCTCAACGAACACTGAAGCTTTCTTT.

This clonotype was recorded at least ten times. The genes are TRBV6-2 or TRBV6-3 and TRBJ2-5, with D maybe TRBD1 (5 bases). Deletions cut 5 bases from V and 3 bases from J, with 19 bases between. This CDR3 has 16 residues. CDR1 is MNHEY and CDR2 is SVGEGT in the germline V gene. The CDR3 sequence: CASSPHRTRMEETQYF. CDR3 bases: TGTGCCAGCAGTCCCCACAGGACAAGAATGGAAGAGACCCAGTACTTC.

The chain joins TRBV16 to TRBJ1-2; D gene uncertain. Trimming left V 1 base short and J 3 bases short, with 9 bases between. CDR3 length: 14 amino acids. Looked up from germline, CDR1 is KGHSY and CDR2 is FQNENV. This CDR3 reads CASSQYRPDYGYTF. The CDR3 region has the DNA TGTGCCAGCAGCCAATACCGACCTGACTATGGCTACACCTTC.

This clonotype occurred many times. The genes are TRBV27 and TRBJ1-5; 8 bases fit TRBD1. Germline V gene lookup returns CDR1 MNHEY and CDR2 SMNVEV (reference sequence). With V trimmed by 8 bases and J by 6 bases, 6 bases remained unmatched. The CDR3 extends over 13 amino acids. Written as DNA, the CDR3 is TGTGCCAGCCGGGCAGGGGGCGGTCAGCCCCAGCATTTT. Its protein is CASRAGGGQPQHF.

This clonotype was seen at least ten times. The chain uses TRBV10-3 and TRBJ2-3; the D is unclear. In germline, CDR1 is ENHRY, CDR2 SYGVKD. There are 15 residues in the CDR3. V was trimmed by 4 bases and J by 0 bases, leaving 11 bases between them. In DNA form, the CDR3 reads TGTGCCATCAGTGCTGGCAGTATTAGCACAGATACGCAGTATTTT. It encodes CAISAGSISTDTQYF.

Remarks on this clonotype: A read error may be the cause here, since a much bigger clone is one base away. The chain joins TRBV12-3 or TRBV12-4 to TRBJ2-1; 9 bases line up with TRBD2. CDR3 length: 14 residues. The trim removed 5 bases at V and 5 bases at J, leaving 4 bases unmatched. In nucleotides, the CDR3 is TGTGCCAGCAGTCAAGCGGGGGGCCACAATGAGCAGTTCTTC. This encodes CASSQAGGHNEQFF.

This rearrangement joins TRBV4-3 to TRBJ2-7; D is undetermined. CDR1 is LGHNA, CDR2 YSLEER, per germline. This CDR3 region has 14 residues. Trimming left V 5 bases short and J 0 bases short, with 11 bases between. CDR3 residues: CASSAGTHSYEQYF. DNA for the CDR3: TGCGCCAGCAGCGCAGGTACTCACTCCTACGAGCAGTACTTC.

V is TRBV19 and J is TRBJ1-2, with D possibly TRBD1 on 6 matching bases. V was cut by 3 bases and J by 0 bases, with 8 bases left in between. This CDR3 has 14 amino acids. The V gene's germline CDR1 is LNHDA and CDR2 SQIVND (reference sequence). CDR3 sequence: CASSIRGANYGYTF. In nucleotides, the CDR3 is TGTGCCAGTAGTATCAGGGGAGCTAACTATGGCTACACCTTC. Looking up the rest from reference TRBV19 and TRBJ1-2 gives the full variable domain: DGGITQSPKYLFRKEGQNVTLSCEQNLNHDAMYWYRQDPGQGLRLIYYSQIVNDFQKGDIAEGYSVSREKKESFPLTVTSAQKNPTAFYLCASSIRGANYGYTFGSGTRLTVV.

The V call is TRBV28, the J call TRBJ1-4; D gene ambiguous. Germline assignment: CDR1 MDHEN and CDR2 SYDVKM. V lost 4 bases and J 0 bases, leaving 9 bases between the germline ends. The CDR3 extends over 15 amino acids. CDR3 sequence reads: CASSSPAATNEKLFF. For the CDR3, the DNA is TGTGCCAGCAGTTCCCCGGCGGCAACTAATGAAAAACTGTTTTTT.

The genes are TRBV7-2 and TRBJ2-2; D is uncertain. Trimming took off 7 bases at V and 4 bases at J, with 10 bases between the two ends. The CDR3 length is 13 residues. From germline, CDR1 is SGHTA and CDR2 FQGNSA. In DNA form, the CDR3 reads TGTGCCAGCAAGTTAGCAGGCACCGGGGAGCTGTTTTTT. It is translated as CASKLAGTGELFF.

In its sample, this clonotype was seen once. The gene calls are TRBV12-3 or TRBV12-4 and TRBJ1-1, with 7 bases aligning to TRBD1. The CDR3 loop spans 15 amino acids. V was pared by 5 bases and J by 6 bases, with 12 bases of the junction left unmatched. The CDR3, as DNA: TGTGCCAGCAGTGCTCTGGACAGGCCTAACGCTGAAGCTTTCTTT. Its translation is CASSALDRPNAEAFF.

This clonotype was picked up one time. The gene calls are TRBV27 and TRBJ2-7; 9 nucleotides align to TRBD1. The CDR3 has 16 amino acids. Germline lookup yields CDR1 MNHEY and CDR2 SMNVEV (reference sequence). V lost 8 bases and J lost 2; bases outside the gene matches: 13. This CDR3 reads CASPALPGQGTYEQYF. The CDR3 region has the DNA TGTGCCAGCCCCGCTTTACCGGGACAGGGAACCTACGAGCAGTACTTC.

This clonotype was detected a few times. The J gene is TRBJ2-1, the V gene TRBV5-6; tentative D call: TRBD1 (6 bases). Trimming shortened V by 3 bases and J by 4 bases, and 11 bases separated the two germline ends. The length of the CDR3 is 14 residues. Germline CDR1 reads SGHDT; CDR2 reads YYEEEE. In DNA form, the CDR3 reads TGTGCCAGCAGCTCCCTGGACAGATACAATGAGCAGTTCTTC. Translating gives CASSSLDRYNEQFF.

This clonotype was counted ten times or more. V and J are TRBV12-3 or TRBV12-4 and TRBJ2-5, with D perhaps TRBD1 (5 bases). The CDR3 is 14 residues long. Between the trimmed V and J ends, which lost 5 bases and 1 base, there was a span of 11 bases. The CDR3 is CASSLPDTQETQYF. In DNA, the CDR3 is TGTGCCAGCAGTCTCCCGGACACCCAAGAGACCCAGTACTTC.

This chain joins TRBV30 and TRBJ1-6; 8 bases agree with TRBD1. The CDR3 contains 17 residues. Germline lookup yields CDR1 GTSNPN and CDR2 SVGIG (reference sequence). J was trimmed by 3 bases and V by 0 bases; bases with no gene match: 7. CDR3 sequence: CAWSVSRTGIYNSPLHF. CDR3 sequence (DNA): TGTGCCTGGAGTGTATCCCGGACAGGGATCTATAATTCACCCCTCCACTTT.

This clonotype was detected many times. This chain uses TRBV7-9 with TRBJ2-3; no firm D call. The CDR3 contains 15 residues. Germline lookup yields CDR1 SEHNR and CDR2 FQNEAQ (reference sequence). V lost 1 base, J lost 2 bases, and 10 bases lay in between. CDR3 region: CASSLGRASTDTQYF. The DNA of the CDR3 is TGTGCCAGCAGCTTAGGACGAGCTTCCACAGATACGCAGTATTTT.

This clonotype was seen at least ten times. This chain links TRBV2 with TRBJ1-1, with 7 bases lining up with TRBD1. Trimming took 8 bases from V and 0 from J; bases not matched to a gene: 12. The CDR3 extends over 16 amino acids. Per the germline V gene, CDR1 is SNHLY and CDR2 is FYNNEI. CDR3 protein: CASERTGGVMNTEAFF. The CDR3 coding sequence is TGTGCCAGCGAAAGGACAGGAGGGGTCATGAACACTGAAGCTTTCTTT.

The sample holds one count of this clonotype. The chain recombines TRBV29-1 with TRBJ2-7; 7 positions agree with TRBD1. CDR1 SQVTM and CDR2 ANQGSEA come from the germline V gene. The CDR3 has 17 amino acids. J was trimmed by 3 bases and V by 4 bases; bases with no gene match: 18. CDR3 nucleotides: TGCAGCGTTGTCACAGGGGTTGTAGTCAAACTTAACTACGAGCAGTACTTC. This encodes CSVVTGVVVKLNYEQYF.